These T cell receptor beta chains were read from a single sample in a study of beta chain features in type 1 diabetes. TCRdb's table, derived via immunoSEQ multiplex PCR, lists solely in-frame clones and lacks some. This sample has roughly 150,000 clones, with around 8.6% found just once. The material sequenced was central memory CD4+ T cells from blood. These receptors originate from a woman aged 18-35 years with type 1 diabetes. CDR3s include the opening cysteine and the closing phenylalanine or tryptophan. The order of the fields is J gene, clone size, V gene, D gene, CDR3 protein, CDR3 DNA. A D gene is named only where the DNA matches it firmly. A clone size is listed for some rows: how often the clone was seen (once, few, many), or a class if it is expanded.

J gene: TRBJ2-7
clone size: few
V gene: TRBV7-2
D gene: TRBD2
CDR3 protein: CASSLNPLAGPSYEQYF
CDR3 DNA: TGTGCCAGCAGCTTAAATCCGCTAGCGGGTCCCTCCTACGAGCAGTACTTC

J gene: TRBJ2-7
clone size: many
V gene: TRBV27
D gene: TRBD1
CDR3 protein: CASRRQGQGYEQYF
CDR3 DNA: TGTGCCAGCAGGCGCCAAGGACAGGGCTACGAGCAGTACTTC

J gene: TRBJ2-3
clone size: -
V gene: TRBV7-2
D gene: TRBD2
CDR3 protein: CASSLEASGGASTDTQYF
CDR3 DNA: TGTGCCAGCAGCTTAGAGGCTAGCGGGGGGGCAAGCACAGATACGCAGTATTTT

J gene: TRBJ2-7
clone size: -
V gene: TRBV14
D gene: -
CDR3 protein: CASSALGESYEQYF
CDR3 DNA: TGTGCCAGCAGCGCCCTCGGGGAGTCCTACGAGCAGTACTTC

J gene: TRBJ2-7
clone size: -
V gene: TRBV7-6
D gene: TRBD1
CDR3 protein: CASSLGQGVYEQYF
CDR3 DNA: TGTGCCAGCAGCTTAGGACAGGGTGTCTACGAGCAGTACTTC

J gene: TRBJ1-6
clone size: -
V gene: TRBV7-2
D gene: -
CDR3 protein: CASSLGLGSSPLHF
CDR3 DNA: TGTGCCAGCAGCTTAGGTCTGGGTAGCTCACCCCTCCACTTT

J gene: TRBJ2-1
clone size: few
V gene: TRBV5-1
D gene: TRBD1
CDR3 protein: CASRGTADNEQFF
CDR3 DNA: TGCGCCAGCCGAGGGACAGCAGACAATGAGCAGTTCTTC

J gene: TRBJ2-5
clone size: -
V gene: TRBV4-3
D gene: TRBD1
CDR3 protein: CASSQMSGQGRETQYF
CDR3 DNA: TGCGCCAGCAGCCAGATGTCGGGACAGGGAAGAGAGACCCAGTACTTC

J gene: TRBJ2-5
clone size: -
V gene: TRBV20-1
D gene: -
CDR3 protein: CSAQIQETQYF
CDR3 DNA: TGCAGCGCCCAGATCCAAGAGACCCAGTACTTC

J gene: TRBJ1-2
clone size: -
V gene: TRBV6-4
D gene: -
CDR3 protein: CASSDQGTSIGGYTF
CDR3 DNA: TGTGCCAGCAGTGACCAGGGGACATCGATCGGGGGCTACACCTTC

J gene: TRBJ2-7
clone size: -
V gene: TRBV27
D gene: TRBD2
CDR3 protein: CASRRTSGFYEQYF
CDR3 DNA: TGTGCCAGCAGGCGGACTAGCGGGTTTTACGAGCAGTACTTC

J gene: TRBJ1-3
clone size: many
V gene: TRBV29-1
D gene: -
CDR3 protein: CSVDSNGNTIYF
CDR3 DNA: TGCAGCGTTGACAGTAATGGAAACACCATATATTTT

J gene: TRBJ2-7
clone size: few
V gene: TRBV19
D gene: TRBD1
CDR3 protein: CASSSHPGQGRYEQYF
CDR3 DNA: TGTGCCAGTAGTAGCCACCCGGGACAGGGGAGGTACGAGCAGTACTTC

J gene: TRBJ2-6
clone size: few
V gene: TRBV29-1
D gene: TRBD1
CDR3 protein: CSAKQGVTSSGANVLTF
CDR3 DNA: TGCAGCGCTAAACAGGGGGTAACCTCCTCTGGGGCCAACGTCCTGACTTTC

J gene: TRBJ1-2
clone size: few
V gene: TRBV7-2
D gene: TRBD1
CDR3 protein: CASSLTGVRGYTF
CDR3 DNA: TGTGCCAGCAGCTTAACAGGGGTGAGAGGCTACACCTTC

J gene: TRBJ2-2
clone size: -
V gene: TRBV7-2
D gene: TRBD2
CDR3 protein: CASSLDSTSGRAAGELFF
CDR3 DNA: TGTGCCAGCAGCTTAGACTCAACTAGCGGGAGGGCCGCCGGGGAGCTGTTTTTT

J gene: TRBJ2-3
clone size: few
V gene: TRBV4-3
D gene: TRBD2
CDR3 protein: CASSQGGSGMRTDTQYF
CDR3 DNA: TGCGCCAGCAGCCAAGGTGGGAGCGGGATGAGAACAGATACGCAGTATTTT

J gene: TRBJ2-3
clone size: few
V gene: TRBV6-1
D gene: -
CDR3 protein: CATKDRDSTDTQYF
CDR3 DNA: TGTGCCACGAAAGACCGGGACTCAACAGATACGCAGTATTTT

J gene: TRBJ1-1
clone size: many
V gene: TRBV2
D gene: -
CDR3 protein: CASSEDTLEAFF
CDR3 DNA: TGTGCCAGCAGCGAGGACACGCTTGAAGCTTTCTTT